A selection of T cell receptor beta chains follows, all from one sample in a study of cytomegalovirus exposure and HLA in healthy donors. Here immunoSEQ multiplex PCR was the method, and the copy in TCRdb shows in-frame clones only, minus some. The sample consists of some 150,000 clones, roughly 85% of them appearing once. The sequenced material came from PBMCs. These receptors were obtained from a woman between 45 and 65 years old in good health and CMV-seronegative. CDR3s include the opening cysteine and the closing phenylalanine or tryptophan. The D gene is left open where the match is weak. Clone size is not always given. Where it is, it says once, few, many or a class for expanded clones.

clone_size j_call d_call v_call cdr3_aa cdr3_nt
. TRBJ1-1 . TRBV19 CASSHRVLNTEAFF TGTGCCAGTAGTCACAGGGTTTTGAACACTGAAGCTTTCTTT
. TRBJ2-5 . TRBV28 CASSDINSAQETQYF TGTGCCAGCAGTGACATCAACAGTGCACAAGAGACCCAGTACTTC
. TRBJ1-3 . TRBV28 CASSLGNTGPLSGNTIYF TGTGCCAGCAGTTTAGGGAACACAGGGCCCCTCTCTGGAAACACCATATATTTT
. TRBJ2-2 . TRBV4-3 CASSQLNGELFF TGCGCCAGCAGCCAATTAAACGGGGAGCTGTTTTTT
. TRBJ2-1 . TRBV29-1 CSVARGGETNEQFF TGCAGCGTGGCCAGGGGCGGCGAAACTAATGAGCAGTTCTTC
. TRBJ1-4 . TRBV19 CASSLTGPGEKLFF TGTGCCAGTAGTCTAACAGGGCCTGGCGAAAAACTGTTTTTT
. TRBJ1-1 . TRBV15 CATSREVRETEAFF TGTGCCACCAGCAGAGAGGTCAGGGAAACTGAAGCTTTCTTT
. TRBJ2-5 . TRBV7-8 CASSLNIAETQYF TGTGCCAGCAGCTTAAATATAGCGGAGACCCAGTACTTC
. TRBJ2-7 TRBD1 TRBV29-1 CSVEDRTGTSYEQYF TGCAGCGTTGAAGATAGGACAGGGACCTCCTACGAGCAGTACTTC
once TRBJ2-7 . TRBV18 CASSPGTEAYEQYF TGTGCCAGCTCACCCGGGACTGAGGCCTACGAGCAGTACTTC
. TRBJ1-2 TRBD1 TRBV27 CASSMGQGLLGYTF TGTGCCAGCAGTATGGGACAGGGGTTGCTTGGCTACACCTTC
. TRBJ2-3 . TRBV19 CASSTRGTDTQYF TGTGCCAGTAGTACCAGGGGAACAGATACGCAGTATTTT
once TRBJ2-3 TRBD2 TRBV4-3 CASSPGLAGGTDTQYF TGCGCCAGCAGCCCGGGACTAGCGGGAGGCACAGATACGCAGTATTTT
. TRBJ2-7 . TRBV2 CASSVLEGWYEQYF TGTGCCAGCAGTGTTCTGGAGGGATGGTACGAGCAGTACTTC
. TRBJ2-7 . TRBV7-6 CASSLGEGVSYEQYF TGTGCCAGCAGCTTAGGGGAGGGGGTTTCGTACGAGCAGTACTTC
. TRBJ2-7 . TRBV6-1 CASSKPSTYEQYF TGTGCCAGCAGTAAGCCCTCTACCTACGAGCAGTACTTC